Shown below are 18 T cell receptor beta chains from a single sample sequenced in a study of CD8+CD57+ T cells in acquired aplastic anemia. The template used for profiling TCR beta VDJ and CDR3 was genomic DNA. TCRdb used MiXCR to reprocess the reads, holding one entry per CDR3 protein. Of 75,000 to 80,000 distinct CDR3 sequences in the sample, 60% to 75% are singletons; the top ten hold 80% to 90%. Patients selected for sequencing had displayed CD8+CD57+ cell expansion by flow cytometry. The source material was sorted CD4+, CD8+, or CD8+CD57+ T cells (not recorded which) from PBMCs. The source of these receptors is a human donor with aplastic anemia.

V and J are TRBV25-1 and TRBJ1-5; 10 positions agree with TRBD1. CDR1 MGHDK and CDR2 SYGVNS come from the germline V gene. This CDR3 is 16 amino acids long. V was pared by 4 bases and J by 7 bases, with 10 bases of the junction left unmatched. CDR3 DNA: TGTGCCAGCAGTGGCCCAGGACAGGGGGATAAGCAGCCCCAGCATTTT. It codes for CASSGPGQGDKQPQHF.

This chain joins TRBV19 and TRBJ1-6; TRBD1 might be the D (5 bases). CDR1 and CDR2 (germline): LNHDA, SQIVND (reference sequence). The CDR3 sequence is 13 residues long. The V end was cut by 7 bases, the J end by 6 bases, with 10 bases between. The CDR3 sequence is CASNQGGNSPLHF. DNA for the CDR3: TGTGCCAGTAACCAGGGAGGTAATTCACCCCTCCACTTT.

This clonotype appeared many times. V gene TRBV5-1 combines with J gene TRBJ1-1; 8 bases fit TRBD1. V gave up 4 bases and J gave up 2 bases; unmatched junction bases: 7. The germline V gene has CDR1 SGHRS and CDR2 YFSETQ. The CDR3 sequence is 15 residues long. The CDR3 bases are TGCGCCAGCAGCCTGAGGACAGGGCGAAACACTGAAGCTTTCTTT. Its translation is CASSLRTGRNTEAFF.

J is TRBJ2-7 and V is TRBV6-1, with TRBD1 matching 7 bases. Trimming at V came to 7 bases and at J to 6 bases, leaving 12 bases not matched to a gene. The CDR3 runs 14 residues. The germline V gene encodes CDR1 MNHNS and CDR2 SASEGT. CDR3 in DNA: TGTGCCAGCAAGGAAGGGGGCGCCCTCTCCGAGCAGTACTTC. Translated: CASKEGGALSEQYF.

The chain combines TRBV24-1 with TRBJ2-3; either TRBD1 or TRBD2 may fit D (5 bases each). The germline V and J ends were trimmed by 3 bases and 6 bases, with 12 bases remaining between them. CDR1 and CDR2 (germline): KGHDR, SFDVKD. This CDR3 has 14 amino acids. The CDR3 here is CATSDMGPGDTQYF. CDR3 bases: TGTGCCACCAGTGATATGGGACCCGGGGATACGCAGTATTTT.

The chain recombines TRBV10-3 with TRBJ2-7; TRBD2 is a possible D gene (6 bases). This CDR3 comprises 14 residues. CDR1 ENHRY and CDR2 SYGVKD come from the germline V gene. Trimming stripped 4 bases from V and 3 bases from J, with 13 bases between. The CDR3 spells CAISGRTGSYEQYF. CDR3 nucleotides: TGTGCCATCAGTGGGAGGACCGGGAGCTACGAGCAGTACTTC.

The rearrangement links TRBV24-1 to TRBJ2-1; no clear D gene. Germline loops: CDR1 KGHDR, CDR2 SFDVKD. The CDR3 runs 13 residues. Trimming pared 2 bases from V and 3 bases from J, leaving 4 bases between. CDR3 in DNA: TGTGCCACCAGTGATTCTAACTACAATGAGCAGTTCTTC. Its translation is CATSDSNYNEQFF.

The chain links TRBV19 to TRBJ1-5, with D possibly being TRBD1 (6 bases). The CDR3 spans 16 residues. Deletions cut 1 base from V and 0 bases from J, with 10 bases between. Germline assignment: CDR1 LNHDA and CDR2 SQIVND (reference sequence). CDR3 loop: CASSIVPTGSNQPQHF. CDR3 bases: TGTGCCAGTAGTATAGTCCCGACAGGTAGCAATCAGCCCCAGCATTTT.

This clonotype occurred a few times. J is TRBJ1-1 and V is TRBV4-3, with D possibly being TRBD1 (5 bases). This CDR3 has 14 residues. V was pared by 1 base and J by 1 base, with 7 bases between. CDR1 LGHNA and CDR2 YSLEER come from the germline V gene. CDR3 coding DNA: TGCGCCAGCAGCCAAGGACAGCAGAACACTGAAGCTTTCTTT. The encoded protein is CASSQGQQNTEAFF.

V gene TRBV4-2 combines with J gene TRBJ2-7; no firm D call. Germline V CDR1 and CDR2: LGHNA, YNFKEQ. V lost 5 bases and J 1 base, leaving 9 bases between the germline ends. The CDR3 is 13 amino acids. CDR3 sequence: CASSSRQSYEQYF. CDR3 sequence (DNA): TGTGCCAGCAGCTCCAGGCAGTCCTACGAGCAGTACTTC.

The chain carries TRBV19 and TRBJ1-5; TRBD1 is a possible D gene (6 bases). V was shortened by 7 bases and J by 4 bases, with 11 bases between the two germline ends. This CDR3 region has 13 residues. Germline CDR1 reads LNHDA; CDR2 reads SQIVND (reference sequence). This CDR3 reads CASIGRGNQPQHF. The CDR3 DNA is TGTGCCAGTATCGGGAGGGGGAATCAGCCCCAGCATTTT.

The chain recombines TRBV12-3 or TRBV12-4 with TRBJ1-1; perhaps TRBD1 as D (6 bases). The CDR3 runs 14 residues. V shed 7 bases and J shed 4 bases, with 16 bases lying between them. CDR3 coding DNA: TGTGCCAGCACCCAAAACAGGGAGAGCACTGAAGCTTTCTTT. Translation: CASTQNRESTEAFF.

The chain carries TRBV5-1 and TRBJ2-7, with D perhaps TRBD2 (6 bases). CDR1 is SGHRS, CDR2 YFSETQ, per germline. The CDR3 sequence is 13 residues long. The V end was cut by 2 bases, the J end by 3 bases, with 9 bases between. The CDR3 sequence is CASSFKAGYEQYF. The DNA for the CDR3 is TGCGCCAGCAGCTTCAAAGCGGGCTACGAGCAGTACTTC.

The gene calls are TRBV20-1 and TRBJ2-7; maybe TRBD2 (6 bases). The CDR3 consists of 14 residues. Germline CDR1 is DFQATT and CDR2 is SNEGSKA (reference sequence). V lost 1 base to trimming and J lost 4 bases, with 14 bases between them. As DNA, the CDR3 is TGCAGTGCTAGAGGGGCGGGGCTCGGATACGAGCAGTACTTC. This sequence encodes CSARGAGLGYEQYF.

The V and J genes are TRBV19 and TRBJ1-6; 10 positions agree with TRBD1. The trim removed 4 bases at V and 10 bases at J, leaving 7 bases unmatched. Germline V gene data show CDR1 as LNHDA and CDR2 as SQIVND (reference sequence). CDR3 length: 15 amino acids. CDR3 nucleotides: TGTGCCAGTAGTACCGGGACAGGGGTTCGGTCACCCCTCCACTTT. Translating it yields CASSTGTGVRSPLHF.

This sequence joins TRBV7-8 and TRBJ2-3; D is undetermined. The CDR3 contains 15 residues. Germline loops: CDR1 SGHVS, CDR2 FQNEAQ. V was pared by 1 base and J by 1 base, with 9 bases between. The CDR3 bases are TGTGCCAGCAGCTTAGGGACCCTCGGCACAGATACGCAGTATTTT. Translated: CASSLGTLGTDTQYF.

The CDR3 DNA is TGCAGTGCTGGAACGGGGCCAGCGCTGGAGACCCAGTACTTC. Translation gives CSAGTGPALETQYF. The chain couples TRBV20-1 to TRBJ2-5, with D perhaps matching TRBD1 or TRBD2 (5 bases each). Trimming shortened V by 5 bases and J by 5 bases, and 18 bases separated the two germline ends. CDR1 and CDR2 from the germline V gene are DFQATT and SNEGSKA (reference sequence). The CDR3 covers 14 residues.

This clonotype was detected a few times. The rearrangement joins TRBV2 to TRBJ1-2, with D maybe TRBD1 (6 bases). The CDR3 runs 13 residues. Germline CDR1 is SNHLY and CDR2 is FYNNEI. The V end was cut by 1 base, the J end by 5 bases, with 8 bases between. CDR3 in DNA: TGTGCCAGCAGTGAAGAAGGGGGTTATGGCTACACCTTC. Protein: CASSEEGGYGYTF.